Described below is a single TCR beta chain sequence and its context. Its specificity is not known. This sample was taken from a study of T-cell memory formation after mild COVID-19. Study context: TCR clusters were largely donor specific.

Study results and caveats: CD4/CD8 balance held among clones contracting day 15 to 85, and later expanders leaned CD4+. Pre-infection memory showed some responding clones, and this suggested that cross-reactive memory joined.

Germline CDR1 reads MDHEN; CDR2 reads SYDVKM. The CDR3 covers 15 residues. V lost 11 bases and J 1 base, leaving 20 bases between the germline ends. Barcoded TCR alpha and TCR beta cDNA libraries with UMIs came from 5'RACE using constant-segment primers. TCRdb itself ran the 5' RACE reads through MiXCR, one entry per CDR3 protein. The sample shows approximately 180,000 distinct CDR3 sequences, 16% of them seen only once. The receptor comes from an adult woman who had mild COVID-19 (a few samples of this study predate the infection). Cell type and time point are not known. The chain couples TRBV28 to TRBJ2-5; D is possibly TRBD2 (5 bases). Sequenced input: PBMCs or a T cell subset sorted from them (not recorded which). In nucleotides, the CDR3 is TGTGCCGCGGGTCCGGTGGGCGCGCCCCAAGAGACCCAGTACTTC. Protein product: CAAGPVGAPQETQYF.